This T cell receptor beta chain originates from a study of cytotoxic CD8 clonotypes in ibrutinib-treated CLL. Study-level background: Partial response was seen in approximately 24 patients and complete response in 2; after median roughly 66 months, around 15 stayed remitted, roughly 12 progressed. Broader study findings: Public clonotypes were seen rarely and were contracted or stable on treatment.

A word on this clone: Antigen: not known.

Depths of 1 in 200,000 to 1 in 1 million T cells were the sequencing target. Sequencing was performed with immunoSEQ multiplex PCR; in TCRdb, only in-frame clones are kept and a portion is missing. The table includes nearly 300,000 clones, about 72% detected once. TCR beta libraries used roughly 1.9 micrograms of DNA from cryopreserved PBMCs. The CDR3 spans 13 residues. CDR1 is SEHNR and CDR2 is FQNEAQ in the germline V gene (reference sequence). Trimming pared 5 bases from V and 1 base from J, leaving 8 bases between. The receptor comes from a human donor with chronic lymphocytic leukemia. J is TRBJ1-1 and V is TRBV7-9; no firm D call. Sequences were derived from PBMCs, sampled at disease progression, from a patient treated with ibrutinib. CDR3 amino acids: CASSPTENTEAFF. In DNA form, the CDR3 reads TGTGCCAGCAGCCCCACAGAGAACACTGAAGCTTTCTTT.